This entry lists 29 T cell receptor beta chains sequenced from one sample in a study of T cell repertoires in cytomegalovirus infection. These receptors' antigens are unknown. TCRdb passed the reads through MiXCR, listing each CDR3 protein once. Altogether hundreds of thousands of distinct CDR3 sequences are present, around a third being singletons, with the ten largest covering over 15%. The source material was cultured PBMCs, sampled from culture after CMV antigen stimulation. These receptors came from a human donor in good health (CMV status not recorded). Some clones in this sample may be carry-over from other donors' samples.

The genes are TRBV7-4 and TRBJ2-5; possible D gene TRBD2, 6 bases. Germline loops: CDR1 SGHVT, CDR2 SQSDAQ. The CDR3 loop spans 15 amino acids. Trimming removed 0 bases at V and 4 bases at J, with 12 bases between. The CDR3 reads CASSLAWGRPETQYF. The CDR3 region has the DNA TGTGCCAGCAGCTTAGCGTGGGGGAGGCCAGAGACCCAGTACTTC.

The chain is built from TRBV12-3 or TRBV12-4 and TRBJ2-7, with 13 bases aligning to TRBD2. This CDR3 has 18 amino acids. With 5 bases clipped from V and 6 bases from J, the junction kept 16 bases outside the gene matches. CDR3 nucleotides: TGTGCCAGCAGTGGGGGTGGGGGACTAGCGGGATTGCCGACCGAGCAGTACTTC. It encodes CASSGGGGLAGLPTEQYF.

The chain has TRBV20-1 and TRBJ1-2; D gene ambiguous. The CDR3 contains 11 residues. Deletions cut 6 bases from V and 8 bases from J, with 13 bases between. Germline CDR1 is DFQATT and CDR2 is SNEGSKA (reference sequence). CDR3 sequence (DNA): TGCAGTGCACCGGGCGGGCGGGGCTACACCTTC. Translating gives CSAPGGRGYTF.

This clonotype was counted a few times. The chain links TRBV7-2 to TRBJ2-7; D unclear. V was trimmed by 3 bases and J by 6 bases, leaving 12 bases between them. The germline CDR1 and CDR2 sequences are SGHTA and FQGNSA. The CDR3 length is 13 residues. The CDR3 is CASSFDFPREQYF. The CDR3 bases are TGTGCCAGCAGCTTTGACTTTCCGCGCGAGCAGTACTTC.

The chain combines TRBV2 with TRBJ2-1, with 7 nucleotides matching TRBD1. V dropped 6 bases and J dropped 8; count of bases not matched to a gene: 4. The CDR3 totals 12 residues. The germline V gene encodes CDR1 SNHLY and CDR2 FYNNEI. The CDR3, as DNA: TGTGCCAGCAGGACAGGGCACCATGAGCAGTTCTTC. The encoded protein is CASRTGHHEQFF.

J is TRBJ2-5 and V is TRBV6-1; possibly TRBD2 for D (6 bases). Germline V CDR1 and CDR2: MNHNS, SASEGT. Between the trimmed V and J ends, which lost 9 bases and 0 bases, there was a span of 14 bases. The CDR3 runs 14 residues. CDR3 coding DNA: TGTGCCAGTCAAGGGGAGGCCCACCAAGAGACCCAGTACTTC. This translates into CASQGEAHQETQYF.

This clonotype was observed once. The chain has TRBV2 and TRBJ2-7, with 9 positions matching TRBD2. The CDR3 is 17 residues long. V lost 5 bases to trimming and J lost 4 bases; unmatched junction nucleotides: 15. Germline loops: CDR1 SNHLY, CDR2 FYNNEI. The CDR3 DNA is TGTGCCAGCAGTAGAACCCCTAGCGGGGTAAACCCATACGAGCAGTACTTC. The encoded protein is CASSRTPSGVNPYEQYF. Full variable domain (missing parts from reference TRBV2 and TRBJ2-7): EPEVTQTPSHQVTQMGQEVILRCVPISNHLYFYWYRQILGQKVEFLVSFYNNEISEKSEIFDDQFSVERPDGSNFTLKIRSTKLEDSAMYFCASSRTPSGVNPYEQYFGPGTRLTVT.

The rearrangement joins TRBV6-2 or TRBV6-3 to TRBJ1-1; 8 bases line up with TRBD1. This CDR3 spans 14 amino acids. Germline V gene sequence: CDR1 MNHEY, CDR2 SVGEGT. Losses at the gene ends were 7 bases for V and 3 bases for J; bases not matched to a gene: 7. The CDR3 loop is CASIQGARDTEAFF. Written as DNA, the CDR3 is TGTGCCAGCATCCAGGGGGCGCGGGACACTGAAGCTTTCTTT.

J is TRBJ2-4 and V is TRBV2, with D possibly being TRBD1 or TRBD2 (6 bases each). This CDR3 is 15 amino acids long. Trimming pared 1 base from V and 5 bases from J, leaving 12 bases between. CDR1 SNHLY and CDR2 FYNNEI come from the germline V gene. The CDR3 loop reads CASSEVRGGQNIQYF. The CDR3 coding sequence is TGTGCCAGCAGTGAAGTCAGGGGAGGACAAAACATTCAGTACTTC.

The sample holds many counts of this clonotype. The chain links TRBV7-2 to TRBJ1-2; weak D call: TRBD1 (6 bases). V was shortened by 4 bases and J by 4 bases, with 16 bases between the two germline ends. The CDR3 is 15 amino acids. Looked up from germline, CDR1 is SGHTA and CDR2 is FQGNSA. CDR3 bases: TGTGCCAGCAGCTCACAGACGGGGGGCGGCTATGGCTACACCTTC. Translation gives CASSSQTGGGYGYTF.

This chain uses TRBV18 with TRBJ2-3; D is perhaps TRBD2 (5 bases). V was cut by 5 bases and J by 3 bases, with 12 bases left in between. Germline CDR1 is KGHSH and CDR2 is LQKENI. The CDR3 extends over 14 amino acids. The CDR3 is CASSSPGNTDTQYF. The CDR3, as DNA: TGTGCCAGCTCATCCCCCGGGAATACAGATACGCAGTATTTT.

J is TRBJ2-2 and V is TRBV7-6; possible D gene TRBD1, 6 bases. Trimming cost V 7 bases and J 4 bases, with 13 bases left between them. Germline assignment: CDR1 SGHVS and CDR2 FNYEAQ. This CDR3 has 14 amino acids. The CDR3 protein is CASNFQGITGELFF. Here the CDR3 DNA reads TGTGCCAGCAACTTTCAGGGGATCACCGGGGAGCTGTTTTTT.

V and J are TRBV5-1 and TRBJ1-4; 7 bases are shared with TRBD1. Trimming took 4 bases from V and 4 from J; bases not matched to a gene: 4. The germline V gene has CDR1 SGHRS and CDR2 YFSETQ. CDR3 length: 14 residues. CDR3 region: CASSPGQNNEKLFF. CDR3 sequence (DNA): TGCGCCAGCAGCCCGGGACAGAATAATGAAAAACTGTTTTTT.

The chain carries TRBV7-6 and TRBJ2-2, with D unresolved. Trimming removed 4 bases at V and 7 bases at J, with 7 bases between. Germline CDR1 is SGHVS and CDR2 is FNYEAQ. The CDR3 spans 12 residues. The CDR3 nucleotides are TGTGCCAGCAGCTCGCGTTTCGGGGAGCTGTTTTTT. It codes for CASSSRFGELFF.

This clonotype was observed a few times. This sequence joins TRBV27 and TRBJ1-1, with D uncertain. CDR1 and CDR2 (germline): MNHEY, SMNVEV (reference sequence). V was clipped by 3 bases and J by 1 base, with 9 bases between them. The CDR3 totals 14 residues. The chain's CDR3 is CASSFFPSNTEAFF. CDR3 DNA: TGTGCCAGCAGTTTCTTTCCCTCGAACACTGAAGCTTTCTTT.

This clonotype was seen only a few times. The V call is TRBV5-6, the J call TRBJ2-1; D unresolved. Looked up from germline, CDR1 is SGHDT and CDR2 is YYEEEE. V lost 3 bases and J lost 4, with 11 bases in between. The CDR3 is made up of 14 amino acids. CDR3 DNA sequence: TGTGCCAGCAGCTCCGGCGCACTGTACAATGAGCAGTTCTTC. Translation gives CASSSGALYNEQFF.

This chain links TRBV5-1 with TRBJ1-4, with D hard to call. V dropped 2 bases and J dropped 8 bases, with 13 bases sitting between them. This CDR3 spans 14 amino acids. Germline V lookup: CDR1 SGHRS, CDR2 YFSETQ. The CDR3 region is CASSLSVLREKLFF. The DNA for the CDR3 is TGCGCCAGCAGCTTAAGTGTACTAAGGGAAAAACTGTTTTTT.

The chain uses TRBV6-2 or TRBV6-3 and TRBJ2-2; D call uncertain. Germline V lookup: CDR1 MNHEY, CDR2 SVGEGT. The CDR3 covers 14 residues. Trimming took off 1 base at V and 5 bases at J, with 8 bases between the two ends. The CDR3 sequence is CASSYLRLTGELFF. The CDR3 DNA reads TGTGCCAGCAGTTACTTACGGCTTACCGGGGAGCTGTTTTTT.

V and J are TRBV12-3 or TRBV12-4 and TRBJ1-2, with 7 nucleotides matching TRBD1. This CDR3 has 15 residues. V lost 2 bases and J lost 8; bases outside the gene matches: 11. As DNA, the CDR3 is TGTGCCAGCAGTTTAACCCTGACAGGGAACTTCGGCTACACCTTC. Translated, it gives CASSLTLTGNFGYTF.

In this sample, this clonotype turned up many times. The chain has TRBV7-2 and TRBJ1-1, with D maybe TRBD1 (5 bases). The CDR3 has 16 residues. Germline V gives CDR1 SGHTA, CDR2 FQGNSA. V was pared by 5 bases and J by 1 base, with 17 bases between. CDR3 sequence reads: CASSRMDMVTNTEAFF. CDR3 sequence (DNA): TGTGCCAGCAGCCGAATGGACATGGTTACGAACACTGAAGCTTTCTTT.

This clonotype has just a few counts. The chain couples TRBV6-2 or TRBV6-3 to TRBJ1-1; TRBD1 matches 7 bases. Germline values: CDR1 MNHEY, CDR2 SVGEGT. The CDR3 contains 14 residues. Unmatched junction bases numbered 9, after V lost 8 bases and J lost 3 bases. The CDR3 DNA reads as TGTGCCAGCGGGGAAGGACAGGACGACACTGAAGCTTTCTTT. Its translation: CASGEGQDDTEAFF.

V and J are TRBV10-3 and TRBJ1-4; 7 bases are a match to TRBD1. Germline V gene data show CDR1 as ENHRY and CDR2 as SYGVKD. This CDR3 comprises 14 residues. V shed 3 bases and J 5 bases; nucleotides not matched to a gene: 3. The CDR3 DNA reads as TGTGCCATCAGTGAAGGACAGGCCAATGAAAAACTGTTTTTT. Its protein is CAISEGQANEKLFF.

The table lists this clonotype with many counts. V usage is TRBV7-2 and J usage is TRBJ2-1, with 14 nucleotides matching TRBD2. The CDR3 covers 22 residues. The V segment lost 2 bases and the J segment 0 bases; nucleotides outside the gene matches: 15. Germline-derived CDR1 and CDR2 are SGHTA and FQGNSA. The CDR3 sequence: CASSLPLRGTSGSSISYNEQFF. The CDR3, as DNA: TGTGCCAGCAGCTTACCCCTCCGTGGGACTAGCGGGAGTTCGATCTCCTACAATGAGCAGTTCTTC.

The V call is TRBV19, the J call TRBJ1-2; a possible D gene is TRBD1 (5 bases). The V gene lost 1 base and the J gene lost 0 bases, with 12 bases spanning the gap. This CDR3 is 16 amino acids long. The germline CDR1 and CDR2 sequences are LNHDA and SQIVND (reference sequence). The CDR3 nucleotides are TGTGCCAGTAGTATAGCGAAATGGACATCTAACTATGGCTACACCTTC. Its translation: CASSIAKWTSNYGYTF.

The chain couples TRBV6-6 to TRBJ1-1, with D possibly being TRBD1 (6 bases). V dropped 6 bases and J dropped 6 bases, with 14 bases sitting between them. CDR3 size: 13 residues. CDR1 is MNHNY and CDR2 is SVGAGI in the germline V gene (reference sequence). The CDR3 DNA reads TGTGCCAGCAGACTACAGGGATGGGCTGAAGCTTTCTTT. It yields the protein CASRLQGWAEAFF.

This clonotype has just a few counts. The gene calls are TRBV12-3 or TRBV12-4 and TRBJ1-1; D is perhaps TRBD1 (6 bases). CDR3 size: 14 residues. The ends were cut back, 1 base at V and 3 bases at J, with 9 bases in the middle. The CDR3 loop reads CASSLEGDDTEAFF. The CDR3 coding sequence is TGTGCCAGCAGTTTAGAGGGGGATGACACTGAAGCTTTCTTT.

This clonotype has more than one count but fewer than ten. This sequence joins TRBV2 and TRBJ1-1; D ambiguous. CDR1 is SNHLY, CDR2 FYNNEI, per germline. V was cut by 0 bases and J by 10 bases, with 12 bases left in between. This CDR3 has 13 residues. CDR3 DNA: TGTGCCAGCAGTGAAGCGCGGTGGGCGGCAGCTTTCTTT. The encoded protein is CASSEARWAAAFF. The entire variable domain, with the rest obtained from reference TRBV2 and TRBJ1-1, is as follows: EPEVTQTPSHQVTQMGQEVILRCVPISNHLYFYWYRQILGQKVEFLVSFYNNEISEKSEIFDDQFSVERPDGSNFTLKIRSTKLEDSAMYFCASSEARWAAAFFGQGTRLTVV.

The J gene is TRBJ1-2, the V gene TRBV18; 7 nucleotides line up with TRBD1. This CDR3 comprises 15 residues. Germline V gene lookup returns CDR1 KGHSH and CDR2 LQKENI. J was trimmed by 6 bases and V by 2 bases; bases with no gene match: 9. The CDR3 bases are TGTGCCAGCTCACCAGGGAGGGGGCCCTCGGATGGCTACACCTTC. This encodes CASSPGRGPSDGYTF.

This chain joins TRBV7-6 and TRBJ1-6; D not resolved. Trimming took 3 bases from V and 7 from J, leaving 10 bases between them. Germline V gene lookup returns CDR1 SGHVS and CDR2 FNYEAQ. This CDR3 region has 14 residues. CDR3 in amino acids: CASSFRPTNSPLHF. The CDR3 nucleotides read TGTGCCAGCAGCTTCCGCCCGACCAATTCACCCCTCCACTTT. Using reference TRBV7-6 and TRBJ1-6 for the parts outside the CDR3, the full variable domain is GAGVSQSPRYKVTKRGQDVALRCDPISGHVSLYWYRQALGQGPEFLTYFNYEAQQDKSGLPNDRFSAERPEGSISTLTIQRTEQRDSAMYRCASSFRPTNSPLHFGNGTRLTVT.